A selection of T cell receptor beta chains follows, all from one sample in a study of blood T cell repertoires in COVID-19. The table came from immunoSEQ multiplex PCR; TCRdb's copy has only in-frame clones and leaves some out. The sample includes roughly 120,000 clones, around nine tenths of them seen just once. The sequencing input was peripheral blood. Receptors were obtained from a man aged 45-65 years with active COVID-19. CDR3s include the opening cysteine and the closing phenylalanine or tryptophan. Each record gives: J gene, clone size, V gene, D gene, CDR3 protein, CDR3 DNA. D genes are given only for firm matches. Expanded clones are given a class, and other clones once, few, many or no size at all.

TRBJ2-3,NA,TRBV18,TRBD2,CASSAPGLAGGGTDTQYF,TGTGCCAGCTCAGCGCCGGGACTAGCGGGAGGAGGCACAGATACGCAGTATTTT
TRBJ2-7,NA,TRBV5-1,TRBD1,CASSLQGPTDEQYF,TGCGCCAGCAGCTTACAGGGGCCCACCGACGAGCAGTACTTC
TRBJ1-1,NA,TRBV7-8,NA,CASSLTLQYTEAFF,TGTGCCAGCAGCTTAACTCTACAGTACACTGAAGCTTTCTTT
TRBJ1-1,NA,TRBV7-6,NA,CASSTRAGWYTEAFF,TGTGCCAGCAGCACAAGGGCGGGGTGGTACACTGAAGCTTTCTTT
TRBJ2-1,NA,TRBV5-1,TRBD2,CASSSLAGINEQFF,TGCGCCAGCAGCTCGTTAGCGGGTATCAATGAGCAGTTCTTC
TRBJ1-1,NA,TRBV25-1,TRBD1,CASSGSWGQGLRGTEAFF,TGTGCCAGCAGTGGTTCCTGGGGACAGGGGTTACGAGGCACTGAAGCTTTCTTT
TRBJ2-7,NA,TRBV10-3,NA,CAISEKLAHEQYF,TGTGCCATCAGTGAGAAACTAGCTCACGAGCAGTACTTC
TRBJ1-6,once,TRBV5-6,NA,CASSFSPSRDSYNSPLHF,TGTGCCAGCAGCTTTAGTCCCAGTCGGGATTCCTATAATTCACCCCTCCACTTT
TRBJ1-5,once,TRBV18,NA,CASSRGYSNQPQHF,TGTGCCAGCTCTCGGGGGTATAGCAATCAGCCCCAGCATTTT
TRBJ2-7,NA,TRBV7-9,NA,CASSVDGSFSPGYEQYF,TGTGCCAGCAGCGTTGATGGCAGTTTTTCCCCAGGGTACGAGCAGTACTTC
TRBJ2-3,NA,TRBV2,TRBD1,CASSYLQGNRDTQYF,TGTGCCAGCAGTTACTTACAGGGGAATAGAGATACGCAGTATTTT
TRBJ1-1,NA,TRBV7-2,NA,CASSLAVGGNTEAFF,TGTGCCAGCAGCTTAGCGGTCGGAGGAAACACTGAAGCTTTCTTT
TRBJ2-1,NA,TRBV6-5,TRBD2,CASTPSGRTAEQFF,TGTGCCAGCACCCCAAGCGGGAGGACGGCCGAGCAGTTCTTC
TRBJ2-5,few,TRBV9,TRBD2,CASSPGTSGGLQETQYF,TGTGCCAGCAGCCCGGGGACTAGCGGCGGCCTTCAAGAGACCCAGTACTTC
TRBJ2-1,NA,TRBV7-2,NA,CASSPLAGTEYNEQFF,TGTGCCAGCAGCCCCCTAGCCGGAACGGAATACAATGAGCAGTTCTTC
TRBJ2-1,NA,TRBV11-1,NA,CASSLLLRGGEQFF,TGTGCCAGCAGCTTACTCCTCAGGGGCGGTGAGCAGTTCTTC
TRBJ2-1,NA,TRBV2,NA,CASSVNRVNEQFF,TGTGCCAGCAGTGTTAACAGGGTTAATGAGCAGTTCTTC
TRBJ2-1,NA,TRBV3-1/TRBV3-2,TRBD2,CASSPPGGTSGRVIEQFF,TGTGCCAGCAGCCCACCAGGCGGGACTAGCGGGAGGGTTATTGAGCAGTTCTTC
TRBJ2-3,few,TRBV18,TRBD2,CASSPRREGRAQYF,TGTGCCAGCTCACCACGTCGGGAGGGAAGGGCGCAGTATTTT
TRBJ1-4,NA,TRBV7-6,NA,CASSSRAQATRNEKLFF,TGTGCCAGCAGCTCCCGGGCACAGGCAACACGTAATGAAAAACTGTTTTTT
TRBJ1-4,NA,TRBV28,TRBD1,CASSRHRDRNEKLFF,TGTGCCAGCAGTCGCCACAGGGACAGAAATGAAAAACTGTTTTTT
TRBJ1-1,once,TRBV12-3/TRBV12-4,NA,CASNYGMNTEAFF,TGTGCCAGCAACTACGGGATGAACACTGAAGCTTTCTTT
TRBJ2-4,NA,TRBV13,TRBD1,CASSVGTGANIQYF,TGTGCCAGCAGCGTAGGGACAGGGGCAAACATTCAGTACTTC
TRBJ2-5,NA,TRBV5-1,TRBD2,CASSQAGTGGKETQYF,TGCGCCAGCAGCCAGGCCGGAACGGGGGGAAAAGAGACCCAGTACTTC
TRBJ2-1,NA,TRBV7-2,NA,CASSLDKPGHPVF,TGTGCCAGCAGCTTAGATAAGCCGGGACACCCGGTCTTC
TRBJ2-3,NA,TRBV30,TRBD2,CAWSVRVSSGRIADTQYF,TGTGCCTGGAGTGTGCGCGTGAGTAGCGGGAGAATAGCAGATACGCAGTATTTT
TRBJ1-2,NA,TRBV12-3/TRBV12-4,NA,CASSLTGYYGYTF,TGTGCCAGCAGTTTAACAGGCTACTATGGCTACACCTTC
TRBJ1-1,few,TRBV6-1,NA,CASSDYLTGTPFF,TGTGCCAGCAGTGATTATTTAACAGGGACACCTTTCTTT
TRBJ2-5,NA,TRBV6-1,TRBD2,CASSERVAGGTQYF,TGTGCCAGCAGTGAAAGGGTAGCGGGGGGGACCCAGTACTTC
TRBJ2-1,NA,TRBV4-2,NA,CASSQDLLRGREGNEQFF,TGTGCCAGCAGCCAAGACCTTTTAAGGGGGAGGGAAGGCAATGAGCAGTTCTTC
TRBJ2-3,many,TRBV5-4,NA,CASSLQNQDTQYF,TGTGCCAGCAGCTTGCAAAATCAGGATACGCAGTATTTT
TRBJ2-3,many,TRBV20-1,NA,CSASLVSTDTQYF,TGCAGTGCTAGTCTAGTGTCCACAGATACGCAGTATTTT
TRBJ1-4,NA,TRBV5-6,NA,CASRRRGYEKLFF,TGTGCCAGCAGGCGACGAGGGTATGAAAAACTGTTTTTT
TRBJ1-1,NA,TRBV19,NA,CASSIYRVLQNTEAFF,TGTGCCAGTAGTATATACAGGGTGTTACAGAACACTGAAGCTTTCTTT
TRBJ1-3,few,TRBV19,TRBD1,CASTTRGISGNTIYF,TGTGCCAGTACCACCAGGGGGATCTCTGGAAACACCATATATTTT
TRBJ2-1,once,TRBV5-1,TRBD2,CASSMTSGSYNEQFF,TGCGCCAGCAGCATGACTAGCGGCTCCTACAATGAGCAGTTCTTC
TRBJ2-3,NA,TRBV9,TRBD2,CASSVAGGGGTDTQYF,TGTGCCAGCAGCGTAGCTGGCGGGGGGGGCACAGATACGCAGTATTTT
TRBJ2-1,NA,TRBV7-9,TRBD1,CASRPGTGNYNEQFF,TGTGCCAGCAGGCCCGGGACAGGGAACTACAATGAGCAGTTCTTC
TRBJ1-1,NA,TRBV12-3/TRBV12-4,NA,CASSRRSMTEAFF,TGTGCCAGCAGCAGGAGGTCGATGACTGAAGCTTTCTTT
TRBJ1-2,NA,TRBV14,NA,CASKGVHWSGYTF,TGTGCCAGCAAAGGAGTTCATTGGAGCGGCTACACCTTC
TRBJ2-1,NA,TRBV12-3/TRBV12-4,TRBD1,CASGLTGGDEQFF,TGTGCCAGCGGACTAACAGGGGGCGATGAGCAGTTCTTC
TRBJ2-2,NA,TRBV7-8,NA,CASSLNGGTNTGELFF,TGTGCCAGCAGCTTAAACGGCGGGACGAACACCGGGGAGCTGTTTTTT
TRBJ2-1,NA,TRBV5-6,TRBD2,CASSPWTSGDRDNEQFF,TGTGCCAGCAGCCCCTGGACTAGCGGGGATCGAGACAATGAGCAGTTCTTC
TRBJ1-5,NA,TRBV5-4,NA,CASSFEGNQPQHF,TGTGCCAGCAGCTTTGAGGGCAATCAGCCCCAGCATTTT
TRBJ2-5,NA,TRBV19,NA,CASSGQSQETQYF,TGTGCCAGTAGTGGACAGTCACAAGAGACCCAGTACTTC
TRBJ2-1,NA,TRBV24-1,TRBD1,CATSDQGTVLPNEQFF,TGTGCCACCAGTGACCAAGGGACAGTACTCCCCAATGAGCAGTTCTTC
TRBJ1-3,NA,TRBV29-1,NA,CSVVGGSGNTIYF,TGCAGCGTTGTGGGGGGCTCTGGAAACACCATATATTTT